A few counts support the clone carrying this T cell receptor (beta chain). The sample belongs to a study of T-cell memory formation after mild COVID-19. Per the germline V gene, CDR1 is SGHRS and CDR2 is YFSETQ. The CDR3 sequence is 13 residues long. With 5 bases removed from V and 0 bases from J, the gap between germline ends came to 5 bases. TCRdb re-called the 5' RACE reads through MiXCR, storing one row per CDR3 protein. The repertoire holds about 140,000 distinct CDR3 sequences, with about 14% as singletons. The source material was PBMCs or a T cell subset sorted from them (not recorded which). The V and J genes are TRBV5-1 and TRBJ1-4; D gene unclear. The clonotype comes from an adult woman who had mild COVID-19 (a few samples of this study predate the infection). Cell type and time point are not known. The CDR3 loop reads CASSGTTNEKLFF. The CDR3, as DNA: TGCGCCAGCAGTGGGACAACTAATGAAAAACTGTTTTTT.